The entry below describes one T cell receptor beta chain. Original handling: Reference gene primer amplification gave estimated nucleated cell counts. The protocol was immunoSEQ multiplex PCR, while the TCRdb copy is restricted to in-frame clones and leaves out a portion. V, J and clone size derive from that table, while D and trimming were established from the DNA sequence. The repertoire holds around 130,000 clones, with around 82% as singletons. This entry belongs to a study of blood T cell repertoires in COVID-19. Overall study context: Specimens from acute and convalescent COVID-19 originated in the United States, Italy and Spain. PBMCs, B-cell-depleted T cells, or T cells provided the cDNA or gDNA that made up the material.

Germline V lookup: CDR1 SGHVS, CDR2 FQNEAQ. The CDR3 runs to 17 residues. Trimming shortened V by 1 base and J by 2 bases, and 18 bases separated the two germline ends. Sequences were obtained from peripheral blood. The receptor was isolated from a young woman who had recovered from COVID-19. The genes are TRBV7-8 and TRBJ2-7, with D maybe TRBD2 (7 bases). The CDR3: CASSLVKGGFIPYEQYF. CDR3 DNA sequence: TGTGCCAGCAGCTTAGTTAAGGGGGGGTTCATTCCCTACGAGCAGTACTTC.